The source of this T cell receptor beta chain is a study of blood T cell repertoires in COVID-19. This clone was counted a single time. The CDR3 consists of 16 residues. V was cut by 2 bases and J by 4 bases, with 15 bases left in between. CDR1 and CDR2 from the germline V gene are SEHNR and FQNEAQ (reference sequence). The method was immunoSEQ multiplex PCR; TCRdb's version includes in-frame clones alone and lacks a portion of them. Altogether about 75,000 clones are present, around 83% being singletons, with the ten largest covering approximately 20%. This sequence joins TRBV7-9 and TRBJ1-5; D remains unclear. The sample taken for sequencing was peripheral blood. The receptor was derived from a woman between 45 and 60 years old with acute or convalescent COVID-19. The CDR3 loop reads CASSLPQRAVNQPQHF. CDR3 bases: TGTGCCAGCAGCTTACCGCAGAGGGCGGTGAATCAGCCCCAGCATTTT.